This TCR beta chain appears in the sequencing data of a study of control samples from healthy donors and cancer patients (dated by TCRdb to the early 2020s). The CDR3 starts with the cysteine, ends with the phenylalanine, and has 14 residues. Here the CDR3 DNA is all that survives: 42 bases in frame from base 1. The germline V gene provides CDR1 SGHAT and CDR2 FQNNGV. Germline trimming amounts to 6 bases on V and 4 bases on J, with 5 as the count of junction bases outside the gene matches. The library relied on the immunoSEQ multiplex PCR assay. This is the immuneACCESS table as TCRdb keeps it, with only in-frame sequences that have V and J called. A part of the clones is gone; compared with another copy, unresolved V genes explain less than half, and the rest is unexplained. The sample includes more than 100,000 clones, with about 93% observed a single time. The ten largest account for 2% to 2.5% of the sample.

With respect to this clone: The antigen it binds to is not known. One base away there is no much larger clone; base qualities are not given.

The rearranged segments are TRBV11-2 and TRBJ1-1; 10 bases in the junction line up with TRBD1. The sequence derives from a man aged 18 to 35 in good health. Sequencing was done on a sample of blood. The CDR3 is CASSFGTGATEAFF. The DNA sequence reads TGTGCCAGCAGTTTCGGGACAGGGGCCACTGAAGCTTTCTTT. Reference TRBV11-2 and TRBJ1-1 proteins supply the regions before and after the CDR3; the full variable domain is: EAGVAQSPRYKIIEKRQSVAFWCNPISGHATLYWYQQILGQGPKLLIQFQNNGVVDDSQLPKDRFSAERLKGVDSTLKIQPAKLEDSAVYLCASSFGTGATEAFFGQGTRLTVV.